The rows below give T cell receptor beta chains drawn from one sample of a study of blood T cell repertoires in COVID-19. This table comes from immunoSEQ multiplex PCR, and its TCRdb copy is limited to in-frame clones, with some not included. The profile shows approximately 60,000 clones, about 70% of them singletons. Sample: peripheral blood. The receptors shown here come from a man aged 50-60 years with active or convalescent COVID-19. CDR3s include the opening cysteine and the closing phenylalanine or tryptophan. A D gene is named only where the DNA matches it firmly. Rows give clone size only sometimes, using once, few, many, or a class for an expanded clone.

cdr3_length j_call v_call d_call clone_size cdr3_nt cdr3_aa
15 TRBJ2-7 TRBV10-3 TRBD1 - TGTGCCATCAGTGACCCGGGACAGGCGTCCTACGAGCAGTACTTC CAISDPGQASYEQYF
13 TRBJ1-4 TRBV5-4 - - TGTGCCAGCAGCTTAGGAGCGAATGAAAAACTGTTTTTT CASSLGANEKLFF
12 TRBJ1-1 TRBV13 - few TGTGCCAGCAGCTCCCGGGGGACTGAAGCTTTCTTT CASSSRGTEAFF
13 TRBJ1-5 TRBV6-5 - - TGTGCCAGCAGTTACGGGCATGGTCAGCCCCAGCATTTT CASSYGHGQPQHF
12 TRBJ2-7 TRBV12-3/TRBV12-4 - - TGTGCCAGCAGTTTAAATGAGGACGAGCAGTACTTC CASSLNEDEQYF
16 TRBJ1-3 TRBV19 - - TGTGCCAGTAGTATTGGCGGACACCTTTTGGGAAACACCATATATTTT CASSIGGHLLGNTIYF
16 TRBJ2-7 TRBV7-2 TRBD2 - TGTGCCAGCAGCCCCCGGGCTAGCGGGTCTTCCTACGAGCAGTACTTC CASSPRASGSSYEQYF
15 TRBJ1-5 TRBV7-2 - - TGTGCCAGCAGCTTAGTACCAGGATGGAATCAGCCCCAGCATTTT CASSLVPGWNQPQHF
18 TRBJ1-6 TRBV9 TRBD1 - TGTGCCAGCAGCGTTCATCAGGGGGGCACAGGGAATAATTCACCCCTCCACTTT CASSVHQGGTGNNSPLHF
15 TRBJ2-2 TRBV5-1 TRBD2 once TGCGCCAGCAGCTCTACTAGCGGGAACACCGGGGAGCTGTTTTTT CASSSTSGNTGELFF
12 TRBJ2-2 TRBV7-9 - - TGTGCCAGCAGCCCAGATACCGGGGAGCTGTTTTTT CASSPDTGELFF
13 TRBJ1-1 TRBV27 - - TGTGCCAGCAGTTTATTCGGGAACACTGAAGCTTTCTTT CASSLFGNTEAFF
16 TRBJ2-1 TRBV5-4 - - TGTGCCAGCAGCACCCGACAGGCCCTCTCCTACAATGAGCAGTTCTTC CASSTRQALSYNEQFF
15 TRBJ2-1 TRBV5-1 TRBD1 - TGCGCCAGCAGCTTGGCCAGACAGGGTAGCGATGAGCAGTTCTTC CASSLARQGSDEQFF
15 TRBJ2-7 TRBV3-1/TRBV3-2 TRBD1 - TGTGCCAGCAGCCAAGATCTTGGACAGGGGAGGGAGCAGTACTTC CASSQDLGQGREQYF
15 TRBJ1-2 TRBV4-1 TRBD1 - TGCGCCAGCAGCCATGATGGGACAGGGACCTATGGCTACACCTTC CASSHDGTGTYGYTF
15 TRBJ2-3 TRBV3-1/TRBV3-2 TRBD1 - TGTGCCAGCAGCCGGGGGGACAGGGCCACAGATACGCAGTATTTT CASSRGDRATDTQYF
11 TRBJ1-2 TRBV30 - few TGTGCCTGGAGGACGGGGAGGGGCTACACCTTC CAWRTGRGYTF
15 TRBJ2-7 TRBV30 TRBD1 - TGTGCCTGGAGTGTAGGACCGGGACAGGGGTACGAGCAGTACTTC CAWSVGPGQGYEQYF
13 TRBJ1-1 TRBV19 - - TGTGCCCGCCACGGGGGGGAGGGGGTGGGAGCTTTCTTT CARHGGEGVGAFF
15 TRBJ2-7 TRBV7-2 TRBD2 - TGTGCCAGCAGCTTATCGGGACTAGCGGGAGTCGAGCAGTACTTC CASSLSGLAGVEQYF
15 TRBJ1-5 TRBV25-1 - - TGTGCCAGCAGTGACCCAGGACAGATCGGTCAGCCCCAGCATTTT CASSDPGQIGQPQHF
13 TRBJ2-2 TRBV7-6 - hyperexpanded TGTGCCAGCAGCCCCGACTTGGCCGGGGAGCTGTTTTTT CASSPDLAGELFF
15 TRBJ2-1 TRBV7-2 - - TGTGCCAGCAGCCGCGGGGAGGCCACAAGGGTTGAGCAGTTCTTC CASSRGEATRVEQFF
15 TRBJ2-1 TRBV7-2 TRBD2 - TGTGCCAGCAGCGAACTAGCGGGGAGAAACAATGAGCAGTTCTTC CASSELAGRNNEQFF
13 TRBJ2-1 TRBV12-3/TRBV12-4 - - TGTGCCAGCAGCTCCCAACAGCTTGGTGAGCAGTTCTTC CASSSQQLGEQFF